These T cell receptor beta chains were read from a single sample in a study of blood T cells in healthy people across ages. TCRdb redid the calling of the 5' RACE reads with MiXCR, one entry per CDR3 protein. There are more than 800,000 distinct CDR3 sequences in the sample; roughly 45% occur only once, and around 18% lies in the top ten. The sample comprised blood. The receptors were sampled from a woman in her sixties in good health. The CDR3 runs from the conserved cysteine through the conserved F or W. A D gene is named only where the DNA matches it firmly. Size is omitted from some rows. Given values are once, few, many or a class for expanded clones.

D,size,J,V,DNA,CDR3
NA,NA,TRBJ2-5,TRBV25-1,TGTGCCAGCAGTAGAATAGCTTTGAAGGAGGAGACCCAGTACTTC,CASSRIALKEETQYF
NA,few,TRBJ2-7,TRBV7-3,TGTGCCAGCAGCTTAACGTCAGGGGGGTTCTACGAGCAGTACTTC,CASSLTSGGFYEQYF
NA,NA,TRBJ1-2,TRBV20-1,TGCAGTGCTAGCGCGTTAGCGCCGATCTACACCTTC,CSASALAPIYTF
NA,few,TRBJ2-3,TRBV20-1,TGCAGTGTGTCCACAGATACGCAGTATTTT,CSVSTDTQYF
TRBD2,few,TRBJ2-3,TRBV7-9,TGTGCCAGCAGCCTGAGACGGACTAGCGCGGGAGATACGCAGTATTTT,CASSLRRTSAGDTQYF
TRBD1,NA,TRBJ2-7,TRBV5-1,TGCGCCAGCAGCTTACAACCGCCGGGACAGGGGGTCAACGAGCAGTACTTC,CASSLQPPGQGVNEQYF
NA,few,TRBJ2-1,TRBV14,TGTGCCAGCAGCCGCCGAACTGGTGCCTACAATGAGCAGTTCTTC,CASSRRTGAYNEQFF
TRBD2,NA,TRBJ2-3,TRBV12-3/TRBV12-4,TGTGCCAGCACCCCACGAAGCGGGACCCATACAGATACGCAGTATTTT,CASTPRSGTHTDTQYF
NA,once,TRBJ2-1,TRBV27,TGTGCCAGCAGTCCCCACCTAGCGTCTGAGCAGTTCTTC,CASSPHLASEQFF
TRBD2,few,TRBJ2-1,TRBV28,TGTGCCAGCTCCGGACTAGCGGGAGGAACTGCGCAGTTCTTC,CASSGLAGGTAQFF
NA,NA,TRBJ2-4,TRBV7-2,TGTGCCAGCAGCTTAGGGGGTGGGTTTGGAGCCAAAAACATTCAGTACTTC,CASSLGGGFGAKNIQYF
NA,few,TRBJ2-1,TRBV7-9,TGTGCCAGCAGCTTTCCGCGGACAGCTAATGAGCAGTTCTTC,CASSFPRTANEQFF
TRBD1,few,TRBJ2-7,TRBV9,TGTGCCAGCAGCGGCTACAGGGGGCACTACGAGCAGTACTTC,CASSGYRGHYEQYF
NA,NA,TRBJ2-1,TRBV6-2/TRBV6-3,TGTGCCAGCAGTTACCTGGAAAATGAGCAGTTCTTC,CASSYLENEQFF
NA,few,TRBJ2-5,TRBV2,TGTGCCAGCAGTGAGAGGGTCTGGGGGGAGACCCAGTACTTC,CASSERVWGETQYF
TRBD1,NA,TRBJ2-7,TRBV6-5,TGTGCCAGTTGGCCTCGGACAGGGGGCATTTACGAGCAGTACTTC,CASWPRTGGIYEQYF
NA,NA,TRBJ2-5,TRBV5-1,TGCGCCAGCAGCCAATCCTACAGGGATCGGTGGGAGACCCAGTACTTC,CASSQSYRDRWETQYF
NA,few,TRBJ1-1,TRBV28,TGTGCCAGCAGACAACAGGATTTTAACACTGAAGCTTTCTTT,CASRQQDFNTEAFF
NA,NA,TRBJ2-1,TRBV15,TGTGCCACCAGCACGTCTCGGCTAGAGGGCGGTTTCAATGAGCAGTTCTTC,CATSTSRLEGGFNEQFF
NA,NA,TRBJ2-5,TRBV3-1,TGTGCCAGCAGCCAAGGGGACTCGGGGTGGCAAGAGACCCAGTACTTC,CASSQGDSGWQETQYF
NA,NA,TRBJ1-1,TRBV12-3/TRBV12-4,TGTGCCAGCAGTTTAGCGCCGGCAGCCATGAACACTGAAGCTTTCTTT,CASSLAPAAMNTEAFF
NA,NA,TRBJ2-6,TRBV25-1,TGTGCCAGCAGTGAATACTTAAACTCTGGGGCCAACGTCCTGACTTTC,CASSEYLNSGANVLTF
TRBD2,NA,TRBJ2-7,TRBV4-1,TGCGCCAGCAGCCAAGGGGGTTATAGCGGGAGCTCCTACGAGCAGTACTTC,CASSQGGYSGSSYEQYF
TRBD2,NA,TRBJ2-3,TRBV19,TGTGCCAGTACGACGGCAGCGGGAGTACACGATACGCAGTATTTT,CASTTAAGVHDTQYF
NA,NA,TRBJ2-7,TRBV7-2,TGTGCCAGCAGCTCTAGGGTTCAGGCCTACGAGCAGTACTTC,CASSSRVQAYEQYF
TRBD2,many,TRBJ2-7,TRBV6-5,TGTGCCACTCGACTAGCGGGAGACTGGAATGAGCAGTACTTC,CATRLAGDWNEQYF
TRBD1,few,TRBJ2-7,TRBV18,TGTGCCAGCTCACGGACAGGGCGAAACGAGCAGTACTTC,CASSRTGRNEQYF
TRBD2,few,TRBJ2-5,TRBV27,TGTGCCAGCAGTCCCCTTTCGGGACTAATGGATGAGACCCAGTACTTC,CASSPLSGLMDETQYF
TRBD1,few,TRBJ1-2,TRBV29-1,TGCAGCGTGGGACACCGGGACAGGGGTCATGGCTACACCTTC,CSVGHRDRGHGYTF
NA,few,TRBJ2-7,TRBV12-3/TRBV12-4,TGTGCCAGCAGTTCCAATCCGGTGGGCGAGCAGTACTTC,CASSSNPVGEQYF
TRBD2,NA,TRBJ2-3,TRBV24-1,TGTGCCACCAGTGATTTCGGACTAGCGGGAGGGGATACGCAGTATTTT,CATSDFGLAGGDTQYF
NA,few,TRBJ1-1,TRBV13,TGTGCCAGCAGCTTAGGGAGAACGGGGCGCACTGAAGCTTTCTTT,CASSLGRTGRTEAFF
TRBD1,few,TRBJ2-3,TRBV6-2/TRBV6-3,TGTGCCAGCAGTGTTGGACAGGGGGTTAGGGGAGATACGCAGTATTTT,CASSVGQGVRGDTQYF
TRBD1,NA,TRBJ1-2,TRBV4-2,TGTGCCAGCAGTCCGGACAGGGTACGTGGCTACACCTTC,CASSPDRVRGYTF
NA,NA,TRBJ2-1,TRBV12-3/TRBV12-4,TGTGCCAGCCCCCCCCCAGGTGCTTTAATCAATGAGCAGTTCTTC,CASPPPGALINEQFF
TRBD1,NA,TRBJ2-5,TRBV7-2,TGTGCCAGCAGCTCGGGACAGAAGCAAAAAGAGACCCAGTACTTC,CASSSGQKQKETQYF
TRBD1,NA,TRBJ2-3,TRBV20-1,TGCAGTGCTACTAGACAGGGGGCATCAGATACGCAGTATTTT,CSATRQGASDTQYF
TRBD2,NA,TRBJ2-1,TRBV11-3,TGTGCCAGCAGCTTCCTGGCGGGAGCCACCTACAATGAGCAGTTCTTC,CASSFLAGATYNEQFF
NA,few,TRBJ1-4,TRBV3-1,TGTGCCAGTCATCAGGGCGGTCGTGAAAAACTGTTTTTT,CASHQGGREKLFF
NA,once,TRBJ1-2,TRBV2,TGTGCCAGCTCCCGAGGGCGGCTTGACTATGGCTACACCTTC,CASSRGRLDYGYTF
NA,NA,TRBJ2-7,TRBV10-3,TGTGCCATCAGTGAGTCGGGCAGGAGCGTCTACGAGCAGTACTTC,CAISESGRSVYEQYF
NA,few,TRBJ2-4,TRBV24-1,TGTGCCACCAGTGATTCAAGGGTGGACATTCAGTACTTC,CATSDSRVDIQYF
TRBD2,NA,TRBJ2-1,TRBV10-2,TGCGCCAGCAGTATAGCGGGAGTGGCCTACAATGAGCAGTTCTTC,CASSIAGVAYNEQFF
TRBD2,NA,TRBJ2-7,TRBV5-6,TGTGCCAGCAGCGGGGAGCGGGGGACCTACGAGCAGTACTTC,CASSGERGTYEQYF
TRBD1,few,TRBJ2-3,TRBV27,TGTGCCAGCAGTTTATCGGGGAGGACAGGGCACACAGATACGCAGTATTTT,CASSLSGRTGHTDTQYF
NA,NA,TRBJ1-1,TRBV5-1,TGCGCCAGCAGCTTGGCCTTAGGGGGTAGGGACACCGAAGCTTTCTTT,CASSLALGGRDTEAFF
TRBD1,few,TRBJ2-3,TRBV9,TGTGCCAGCAGCGCCGGGACAGCAACTAGCACAGATACGCAGTATTTT,CASSAGTATSTDTQYF
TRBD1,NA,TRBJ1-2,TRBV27,TGTGCCAGCAGGGGAACAGGGGGCTTCGGTGGCTACACCTTC,CASRGTGGFGGYTF
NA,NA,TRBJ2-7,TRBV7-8,TGTGCCAGCAGCTTAATGAGACAGTCCTACGAGCAGTACTTC,CASSLMRQSYEQYF
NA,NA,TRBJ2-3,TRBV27,TGTGCCAGCAGTGAGCTACTAGGGTCCACGCAGTATTTT,CASSELLGSTQYF
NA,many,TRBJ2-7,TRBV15,TGTGCCACCAGCAGAGGACAAGGTTCTCGGGAGCAGTACTTC,CATSRGQGSREQYF
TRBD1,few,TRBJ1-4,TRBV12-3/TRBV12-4,TGTGCCAGCAGTTCTTGGACAGGGAAGAAGGAAAAACTGTTTTTT,CASSSWTGKKEKLFF